What follows are 30 T cell receptor beta chains derived from one specimen sequenced in a study of T cells of healthy individuals. TCRdb reanalysed the 5' RACE reads using MiXCR and keeps one entry per CDR3 protein. Among over 95,000 distinct CDR3 sequences, roughly 15% were seen once, and the ten largest hold 6.2%. The origin of the receptors is a human donor in good health.

This clonotype has ten or more counts. The CDR3 DNA is TGCAGTGCTAGAGTTGAGAATCGGGGGGCTTCAAATACGCAGTATTTT. It encodes CSARVENRGASNTQYF. The chain employs TRBV20-1 and TRBJ2-3; D may be TRBD2 (7 bases). Per germline, CDR1 DFQATT and CDR2 SNEGSKA (reference sequence). Trimming took off 1 base at V and 7 bases at J, with 21 bases between the two ends. This CDR3 contains 16 residues.

This chain links TRBV28 with TRBJ2-5; TRBD1 or TRBD2 may be the D gene (7 bases each). V was pared by 5 bases and J by 5 bases, with 18 bases between. The CDR3 is 15 residues long. Germline CDR1 is MDHEN and CDR2 is SYDVKM. As DNA, the CDR3 is TGTGCCAGCAGTCTCAGGGGGGGACTGGGCGAGACCCAGTACTTC. This encodes CASSLRGGLGETQYF.

The chain joins TRBV20-1 to TRBJ2-7; D possibly uses TRBD1 or TRBD2 (5 bases each). V dropped 3 bases and J dropped 2 bases, with 14 bases sitting between them. Germline CDR1 is DFQATT and CDR2 is SNEGSKA (reference sequence). This CDR3 contains 14 residues. The CDR3 protein is CSASEGTATYEQYF. The CDR3, as DNA: TGCAGTGCTAGTGAGGGGACCGCAACCTACGAGCAGTACTTC.

This clonotype was seen more than once but under ten times. V and J are TRBV4-1 and TRBJ2-3; D gene unclear. CDR3 size: 14 residues. Germline V gene lookup returns CDR1 MGHRA and CDR2 YSYEKL. V was shortened by 1 base and J by 6 bases, with 11 bases between the two germline ends. The CDR3 bases are TGCGCCAGCAGCCAAGGAAATAGCTTCGATACGCAGTATTTT. It yields the protein CASSQGNSFDTQYF.

This clonotype was recorded many times. V usage is TRBV4-3 and J usage is TRBJ2-3; possibly TRBD1 for D (6 bases). The CDR3 consists of 16 residues. Trimming shortened V by 1 base and J by 0 bases, and 11 bases separated the two germline ends. Germline V gives CDR1 LGHNA, CDR2 YSLEER. This CDR3 is CASSQVPQGSTDTQYF. DNA of the CDR3: TGCGCCAGCAGCCAAGTCCCCCAGGGGAGCACAGATACGCAGTATTTT.

Of note for this clonotype: This may arise from a read error, as a much more abundant clone is one base away. The chain employs TRBV10-3 and TRBJ1-5, with D uncertain. Germline V gene data show CDR1 as ENHRY and CDR2 as SYGVKD. V dropped 10 bases and J dropped 7 bases, with 14 bases sitting between them. CDR3 length: 12 residues. Here the CDR3 DNA reads TGTGCCACCGGACTTGGAGGCCAGCCCCAGCATTTT. It codes for CATGLGGQPQHF.

This clonotype was detected only a few times. The rearrangement uses TRBV11-2 and TRBJ2-1; 7 bases fit TRBD2. The V and J ends lost 2 bases and 6 bases, in that order; junction bases with no gene match: 10. The germline V gene encodes CDR1 SGHAT and CDR2 FQNNGV. The CDR3 covers 16 residues. CDR3 region: CASSLIPGGRLNEQFF. The CDR3 DNA sequence: TGTGCCAGCAGCTTAATCCCGGGGGGACGACTCAATGAGCAGTTCTTC.

This clonotype was counted at least ten times. One junction end disagrees with the germline gene, perhaps due to a read error. The rearrangement uses TRBV12-3 or TRBV12-4 and TRBJ2-1; 11 bases match TRBD2. This CDR3 region has 12 residues. The CDR3 here is CASSIAGGPEFF. CDR3 sequence (DNA): TGTGCCAGCAGTATAGCGGGGGGGCCTGAATTCTTC.

This clonotype has a handful of counts. The J gene is TRBJ2-7, the V gene TRBV7-9; no reliable D call. The CDR3 length is 11 residues. V shed 1 base and J shed 6 bases, with 4 bases lying between them. Germline V gene sequence: CDR1 SEHNR, CDR2 FQNEAQ (reference sequence). This CDR3 reads CASSLGPEQYF. In DNA form, the CDR3 reads TGTGCCAGCAGCTTAGGGCCCGAGCAGTACTTC.

This clonotype was detected only a few times. This chain uses TRBV2 with TRBJ1-5; 7 bases fit TRBD1. Trimming cost V 1 base and J 9 bases; bases outside gene matches: 9. Looked up from germline, CDR1 is SNHLY and CDR2 is FYNNEI. This CDR3 comprises 15 residues. CDR3 loop: CASSEVGTDIGPQHF. CDR3 coding DNA: TGTGCCAGCAGTGAAGTAGGGACAGACATCGGGCCCCAGCATTTT.

The chain combines TRBV20-1 with TRBJ2-3; 10 bases agree with TRBD2. The germline V gene has CDR1 DFQATT and CDR2 SNEGSKA (reference sequence). Trimming at V came to 3 bases and at J to 6 bases, leaving 3 bases not matched to a gene. The CDR3 runs to 13 residues. In DNA form, the CDR3 reads TGCAGTGCTAGGACTAGCGGGTCTGATACGCAGTATTTT. Translated, it gives CSARTSGSDTQYF.

This clonotype showed up many times. The chain links TRBV20-1 to TRBJ2-5; D possibly corresponds to TRBD2 (6 bases). CDR1 and CDR2 from the germline V gene are DFQATT and SNEGSKA (reference sequence). CDR3 size: 12 residues. With 5 bases removed from V and 2 bases from J, the gap between germline ends came to 9 bases. CDR3 bases: TGCAGTGCTGTAGCGGAGCAAGAGACCCAGTACTTC. As protein: CSAVAEQETQYF.

The chain combines TRBV7-9 with TRBJ2-3; 7 positions agree with TRBD1. V shed 5 bases, J shed 8 bases, and the junction held 13 bases outside the gene matches. The CDR3 contains 15 residues. Germline CDR1 is SEHNR and CDR2 is FQNEAQ (reference sequence). CDR3: CASSPRAGGDVTQYF. The CDR3 DNA reads as TGTGCCAGCAGCCCGAGGGCAGGGGGAGATGTTACGCAGTATTTT.

This clonotype was detected only a few times. This chain links TRBV4-3 with TRBJ1-3; maybe TRBD1 (5 bases). Germline assignment: CDR1 LGHNA and CDR2 YSLEER. V gave up 0 bases and J gave up 4 bases, with 13 bases separating them. The CDR3 has 16 residues. The CDR3 reads CASSQDLSQGGNTIYF. The CDR3 DNA sequence: TGCGCCAGCAGCCAAGATCTAAGTCAGGGAGGAAACACCATATATTTT.

The V gene is TRBV19, the J gene TRBJ2-1; 15 bases fit TRBD2. Per the germline V gene, CDR1 is LNHDA and CDR2 is SQIVND (reference sequence). Germline trimming cut 7 bases from V and 6 bases from J; bases unmatched to any gene: 13. This CDR3 is 18 amino acids long. The CDR3 loop is CASTHSGLAGGIRNEQFF. The CDR3 coding sequence is TGTGCCAGTACCCATTCCGGACTAGCGGGAGGGATTCGCAATGAGCAGTTCTTC.

The chain is built from TRBV29-1 and TRBJ2-4; D is undetermined. V was clipped by 7 bases and J by 0 bases, with 13 bases between them. The length of the CDR3 is 14 residues. Looked up from germline, CDR1 is SQVTM and CDR2 is ANQGSEA. The CDR3 here is CSARSLLAKNIQYF. CDR3 bases: TGCAGCGCCAGGAGTCTGTTAGCCAAAAACATTCAGTACTTC.

This clonotype was detected a few times. In DNA, the CDR3 is TGCGCCAGCAGCCAACGACAGGGGGGCGAGCAGTACTTC. Translation gives CASSQRQGGEQYF. The chain joins TRBV4-3 to TRBJ2-7; TRBD1 agrees at 9 bases. V lost 2 bases, J lost 6 bases, and 2 bases stayed unmatched. CDR1 and CDR2 from the germline V gene are LGHNA and YSLEER. This CDR3 has 13 amino acids.

The chain carries TRBV5-1 and TRBJ1-5; D may be TRBD1 (6 bases). With 5 bases removed from V and 8 bases from J, the gap between germline ends came to 14 bases. The CDR3 spans 13 residues. Germline V lookup: CDR1 SGHRS, CDR2 YFSETQ. CDR3 nucleotides: TGCGCCAGCAGTTTACAGGGTCCCGAGCCCCAGCATTTT. Translating gives CASSLQGPEPQHF.

This clonotype was detected a few times. V and J are TRBV10-3 and TRBJ2-3; 11 bases line up with TRBD1. The CDR3 has 16 amino acids. Germline lookup yields CDR1 ENHRY and CDR2 SYGVKD. J lost 3 bases, V lost 4 bases, and 6 bases had no gene match. The CDR3 DNA follows: TGTGCCATCAGTGGGGCCGGACAGGGGGCAACAGATACGCAGTATTTT. Translated, it gives CAISGAGQGATDTQYF.

This clonotype was observed at least ten times. This sequence joins TRBV7-2 and TRBJ2-1, with 11 bases fitting TRBD2. The CDR3 runs 16 residues. Germline CDR1 reads SGHTA; CDR2 reads FQGNSA. J gave up 7 bases and V 4 bases, and 9 bases lay outside the gene matches. The CDR3 protein is CASSYISGRARNEQFF. The CDR3 DNA reads TGTGCCAGCAGCTATATTAGCGGGAGGGCCCGAAATGAGCAGTTCTTC.

This clonotype was counted ten times or more. The chain links TRBV11-3 to TRBJ2-7; 9 bases align to TRBD2. This CDR3 has 16 residues. Germline loops: CDR1 SGHNT, CDR2 YENEEA. Trimming took 5 bases from V and 2 from J; bases not matched to a gene: 10. DNA for the CDR3: TGTGCCAGCAGCGCGAGCGGGGGGCCGAATCCCTACGAGCAGTACTTC. Translated: CASSASGGPNPYEQYF.

V is TRBV5-1 and J is TRBJ2-2; D is unclear. The V gene's germline CDR1 is SGHRS and CDR2 YFSETQ. This CDR3 comprises 14 residues. V was clipped by 2 bases and J by 1 base, with 6 bases between them. CDR3 sequence: CASSLVMNTGELFF. In nucleotides, the CDR3 is TGCGCCAGCAGCTTAGTCATGAACACCGGGGAGCTGTTTTTT.

The rearrangement uses TRBV9 and TRBJ2-2; 7 bases are a match to TRBD1. Unmatched junction bases numbered 12, after V lost 4 bases and J lost 6 bases. The CDR3 runs 16 residues. Germline loops: CDR1 SGDLS, CDR2 YYNGEE. CDR3 protein: CASSSRQGSSPGELFF. The CDR3 bases are TGTGCCAGCAGCTCAAGACAGGGTTCGTCTCCCGGGGAGCTGTTTTTT.

V and J are TRBV28 and TRBJ2-4; D may be TRBD1 (6 bases). CDR3 length: 18 amino acids. Germline V gene lookup returns CDR1 MDHEN and CDR2 SYDVKM. Trimming pared 5 bases from V and 1 base from J, leaving 21 bases between. CDR3 residues: CASSPRPLTGLAKNIQYF. The CDR3, as DNA: TGTGCCAGCAGTCCCCGACCTCTAACAGGGTTGGCCAAAAACATTCAGTACTTC.

Concerning this clonotype itself: At one end the junction does not follow the germline gene, possibly because of a read error. J is TRBJ2-7 and V is TRBV12-3 or TRBV12-4; unclear D gene. The CDR3 sequence is 12 residues long. The chain's CDR3 is CASSSQAYGQYF. The CDR3 DNA is TGTGCCAGCAGTTCTCAAGCATACGGGCAGTACTTC.

This clonotype was counted once. Possible read error: a much larger clone is one base away. The CDR3 protein is CASSQGTGPNNYGYNF. The CDR3 region has the DNA TGTGCCAGCAGCCAAGGGACAGGACCCAATAACTATGGCTACAACTTC. This sequence joins TRBV4-2 and TRBJ1-2; the match to TRBD1 covers 7 bases. The germline CDR1 and CDR2 sequences are LGHNA and YNFKEQ. The CDR3 has 16 amino acids.

This clonotype has a handful of counts. The chain couples TRBV15 to TRBJ2-1; 9 bases are shared with TRBD1. After removal of 3 bases from V and 10 bases from J, the junction contained 13 bases not matched to a gene. Germline assignment: CDR1 LNHNV and CDR2 YYDKDF (reference sequence). There are 16 residues in the CDR3. CDR3 region: CATSREGTGKLREQFF. The DNA of the CDR3 is TGTGCCACCAGCAGGGAAGGGACAGGGAAGCTACGGGAGCAGTTCTTC.

This clonotype showed up many times. The chain employs TRBV29-1 and TRBJ1-2; a possible D gene is TRBD1 (6 bases). V was pared by 4 bases and J by 3 bases, with 12 bases between. CDR1 is SQVTM, CDR2 ANQGSEA, per germline. The CDR3 loop spans 13 amino acids. The CDR3 nucleotides are TGCAGCGTTGGAGGGACAACGGACTATGGCTACACCTTC. Protein product: CSVGGTTDYGYTF.

The gene calls are TRBV28 and TRBJ2-1, with 7 bases matching TRBD2. The CDR3 runs 13 residues. Trimming at V came to 6 bases and at J to 7 bases, leaving 6 bases not matched to a gene. CDR1 and CDR2 from the germline V gene are MDHEN and SYDVKM. DNA of the CDR3: TGTGCCAGCAGCGAGGCTAGCGGAAATGAGCAGTTCTTC. It translates to CASSEASGNEQFF.

The J gene is TRBJ2-1, the V gene TRBV5-1, with TRBD2 matching over 8 bases. Losses at the gene ends were 2 bases for V and 4 bases for J; bases not matched to a gene: 11. CDR3 length equals 17 residues. Germline V gives CDR1 SGHRS, CDR2 YFSETQ. The CDR3 nucleotides are TGCGCCAGCAGCTTTTCACCCGGGACTAGGGTTTACAATGAGCAGTTCTTC. Amino acid sequence: CASSFSPGTRVYNEQFF.